This T cell receptor (beta chain) was observed in a study of beta chain features in type 1 diabetes. The wider study: Across the samples, over 85 million sorted cells were examined in total.

All of the isolated RNA was reverse transcribed, so expressed TCRB transcripts were sequenced. Profiling relied on immunoSEQ multiplex PCR, and the TCRdb table lists in-frame clones only, not all of them. This sample has 280,000 or so clones, with approximately 15% found just once. Turning to this clone: No antigen is known for it.

Findings and limits, study-wide: People with Type 1 diabetes carried modestly yet significantly shorter TCRB CDR3s in all four CD4+ subsets. Equally in patients and controls, shorter templates might have been favored by PCR.

Between the trimmed V and J ends, which lost 1 base and 1 base, there was a span of 10 bases. CDR1 is SGHRS, CDR2 YFSETQ, per germline. The CDR3 has 15 residues. Sequencing was performed on naive CD4+ T cells from blood. This receptor was taken from a man between 18 and 29 years old with type 1 diabetes. The genes are TRBV5-1 and TRBJ2-3; D may be TRBD1 (6 bases). The CDR3 protein is CASSLRDTRTDTQYF. The CDR3 region has the DNA TGCGCCAGCAGCTTGAGGGACACACGCACAGATACGCAGTATTTT.